Listed below are T cell receptor beta chains from one sample, sequenced in a study of cytomegalovirus exposure and HLA in healthy donors. Sequenced by immunoSEQ multiplex PCR; TCRdb stores in-frame clones only, minus some. There are 60,000 to 100,000 clones in the sample; more than 60% occur only once, and less than 2% lies in the top ten. Source material: PBMCs. These receptors were collected from a man aged 35 to 55 in good health and CMV-seronegative. Each CDR3 is given with its conserved first and last residue.

cdr3_aa: CASSQPAAAGANVLTF
j_call: TRBJ2-6
v_call: TRBV4-1
cdr3_length: 16

cdr3_aa: CASTDRGGVKYF
j_call: TRBJ2-3
v_call: TRBV28
cdr3_length: 12

cdr3_aa: CASSFRQGFQETQYF
j_call: TRBJ2-5
v_call: TRBV7-8
cdr3_length: 15

cdr3_aa: CASRWTGVEETQYF
j_call: TRBJ2-5
v_call: TRBV21-1
cdr3_length: 14

cdr3_aa: CASSHGNEQYF
j_call: -
v_call: TRBV14
cdr3_length: 11

cdr3_aa: CASSLGIGTSGRSDTQYF
j_call: TRBJ2-3
v_call: TRBV7-7
cdr3_length: 18

cdr3_aa: CASSQVDRNYEQYF
j_call: TRBJ2-7
v_call: TRBV14
cdr3_length: 14

cdr3_aa: CASSGWAGPYNEQFF
j_call: TRBJ2-1
v_call: TRBV2
cdr3_length: 15

cdr3_aa: CASSSPGQGLDEQYF
j_call: TRBJ2-7
v_call: TRBV6-5
cdr3_length: 15

cdr3_aa: CASSWDRDYTEAFF
j_call: TRBJ1-1
v_call: TRBV5-4
cdr3_length: 14

cdr3_aa: CASSPSGGPLHF
j_call: TRBJ1-6
v_call: TRBV4-1
cdr3_length: 12

cdr3_aa: CATSRVRGLNTEAFF
j_call: TRBJ1-1
v_call: TRBV15
cdr3_length: 15

cdr3_aa: CAWSVLSGTSTDTQYF
j_call: TRBJ2-3
v_call: TRBV30
cdr3_length: 16

cdr3_aa: CASREQGSSTDTQYF
j_call: TRBJ2-3
v_call: TRBV2
cdr3_length: 15

cdr3_aa: CASSRQQDTQYF
j_call: TRBJ2-3
v_call: TRBV7-3
cdr3_length: 12

cdr3_aa: CASSPQAGGPYEQYF
j_call: TRBJ2-7
v_call: TRBV11-2
cdr3_length: 15

cdr3_aa: CASSNKGQGINEQFF
j_call: TRBJ2-1
v_call: TRBV6-6
cdr3_length: 15

cdr3_aa: CASSQGDRDYEKLFF
j_call: TRBJ1-4
v_call: TRBV4-2
cdr3_length: 15

cdr3_aa: CASSPGLAGGTDTQYF
j_call: TRBJ2-3
v_call: TRBV5-1
cdr3_length: 16

cdr3_aa: CASSPQGILYNEQFF
j_call: TRBJ2-1
v_call: TRBV14
cdr3_length: 15

cdr3_aa: CASSSGQGKDEQYF
j_call: -
v_call: TRBV19
cdr3_length: 14

cdr3_aa: CASSFLLGGLGETQYF
j_call: TRBJ2-5
v_call: TRBV7-8
cdr3_length: 16

cdr3_aa: CASSSTSFVQYF
j_call: TRBJ2-7
v_call: TRBV28
cdr3_length: 12

cdr3_aa: CASSPSMVTGNTGELFF
j_call: TRBJ2-2
v_call: TRBV18
cdr3_length: 17

cdr3_aa: CASSERQGRTERQYF
j_call: TRBJ2-7
v_call: TRBV9
cdr3_length: 15

cdr3_aa: CASSPPMMAGELFF
j_call: TRBJ2-2
v_call: TRBV18
cdr3_length: 14

cdr3_aa: CASRPQQSSGNTIYF
j_call: TRBJ1-3
v_call: TRBV7-8
cdr3_length: 15

cdr3_aa: CASSAGENTEAFF
j_call: TRBJ1-1
v_call: TRBV2
cdr3_length: 13

cdr3_aa: CASSPAGISSYNEQFF
j_call: TRBJ2-1
v_call: TRBV7-3
cdr3_length: 16

cdr3_aa: CATSRGGGLTDTQYF
j_call: TRBJ2-3
v_call: TRBV15
cdr3_length: 15

cdr3_aa: CASNSGLAGGETQYF
j_call: TRBJ2-5
v_call: TRBV19
cdr3_length: 15

cdr3_aa: CASTEGGNYGYTF
j_call: TRBJ1-2
v_call: TRBV6-1
cdr3_length: 13

cdr3_aa: CASSSRLAGELFF
j_call: TRBJ2-2
v_call: TRBV7-2
cdr3_length: 13

cdr3_aa: CSVCYPPRGNQPQHF
j_call: TRBJ1-5
v_call: TRBV29-1
cdr3_length: 15

cdr3_aa: CASGGLAGSVETQYF
j_call: TRBJ2-5
v_call: TRBV6-5
cdr3_length: 15

cdr3_aa: CASSFTGGNTIYF
j_call: TRBJ1-3
v_call: TRBV6-5
cdr3_length: 13

cdr3_aa: CASSRDSSGSQHF
j_call: TRBJ1-5
v_call: TRBV6-1
cdr3_length: 13

cdr3_aa: CASSQWTGGANEKLFF
j_call: TRBJ1-4
v_call: TRBV6-6
cdr3_length: 16

cdr3_aa: CASSEAPPITYEQYF
j_call: -
v_call: TRBV6-1
cdr3_length: 15

cdr3_aa: CSVIRGHDEKLFF
j_call: TRBJ1-4
v_call: TRBV29-1
cdr3_length: 13

cdr3_aa: CASSGYGLINEQFF
j_call: TRBJ2-1
v_call: TRBV25-1
cdr3_length: 14

cdr3_aa: CASSVVLGVDTEAFF
j_call: TRBJ1-1
v_call: TRBV9
cdr3_length: 15

cdr3_aa: CASSPAGLAGGYSEQFF
j_call: TRBJ2-1
v_call: TRBV11-2
cdr3_length: 17

cdr3_aa: CASSLVRGYQETQYF
j_call: TRBJ2-5
v_call: TRBV7-2
cdr3_length: 15

cdr3_aa: CASSSQGQMNTEAFF
j_call: TRBJ1-1
v_call: TRBV11-2
cdr3_length: 15

cdr3_aa: CASSGPYTEAFF
j_call: TRBJ1-1
v_call: TRBV25-1
cdr3_length: 12

cdr3_aa: CASSIRQGSNNEQFF
j_call: TRBJ2-1
v_call: TRBV7-9
cdr3_length: 15

cdr3_aa: CASSIQTGGQETQYF
j_call: TRBJ2-5
v_call: TRBV5-1
cdr3_length: 15

cdr3_aa: CASSPDGSGSGANVLTF
j_call: TRBJ2-6
v_call: TRBV4-2
cdr3_length: 17

cdr3_aa: CSVGTGGEAFF
j_call: TRBJ1-1
v_call: TRBV29-1
cdr3_length: 11

cdr3_aa: CSVAMASANNEQFF
j_call: TRBJ2-1
v_call: TRBV29-1
cdr3_length: 14

cdr3_aa: CASSLAGEWETQYF
j_call: TRBJ2-5
v_call: TRBV5-1
cdr3_length: 14

cdr3_aa: CASSATGMSGANVLTF
j_call: TRBJ2-6
v_call: TRBV28
cdr3_length: 16

cdr3_aa: CASSQDDSNTGELFF
j_call: TRBJ2-2
v_call: TRBV4-2
cdr3_length: 15

cdr3_aa: CASSFGAKNIQYF
j_call: TRBJ2-4
v_call: TRBV11-3
cdr3_length: 13

cdr3_aa: CASSVTEGRTGELFF
j_call: TRBJ2-2
v_call: TRBV5-4
cdr3_length: 15

cdr3_aa: CASSSGLAETSTDTQYF
j_call: TRBJ2-3
v_call: TRBV7-3
cdr3_length: 17

cdr3_aa: CASSLAEGTLNSQYF
j_call: TRBJ2-4
v_call: TRBV5-1
cdr3_length: 15

cdr3_aa: CASRTGGQGNTIYF
j_call: TRBJ1-3
v_call: TRBV6-1
cdr3_length: 14